This TCR beta chain was recovered during a study of blood T cells in healthy people across ages. Comment on this clonotype: Antigen: not known.

Staff drew around 10 milliliters of peripheral blood from each donor. Findings of the study overall: No conclusive comparison of naive versus antigen-experienced cells was possible with unsorted PBMCs. Long-lived donors exceeded aged donors in naive CD4+ cells and diversity.

V lost 6 bases and J 0 bases, leaving 9 bases between the germline ends. Germline-derived CDR1 and CDR2 are SEHNR and FQNEAQ (reference sequence). The CDR3 totals 13 residues. The second PCR ran roughly 7 to 11 cycles with a sample-barcoded 5' primer and J-beta primers. Template switching added a 12-random-nucleotide identifier to every cDNA molecule. Each CDR3 protein gets one entry after TCRdb re-called the 5' RACE reads with MiXCR. Of 1.5 million to 2 million distinct CDR3 sequences listed, about 50% were seen once; the top ten hold over 2%. This chain uses TRBV7-9 with TRBJ2-7; D is unresolved. Sequenced material: blood. This TCR was recovered from a woman between 40 and 55 years old in good health. CDR3 amino acids: CASSRSNSYEQYF. The CDR3 DNA reads TGTGCCAGCAGTCGTAGTAACTCCTACGAGCAGTACTTC.